The rows below give T cell receptor beta chains drawn from one sample of a study of blood T cell repertoires in COVID-19. The method was immunoSEQ multiplex PCR; TCRdb's version includes in-frame clones alone and lacks a portion of them. Of under 70,000 clones in the sample, roughly four fifths were seen once. Sequencing input: peripheral blood. These receptors were collected from a man aged 60 to 69 with acute or convalescent COVID-19. CDR3s include the opening cysteine and the closing phenylalanine or tryptophan. D genes are given only for firm matches. Clone size is shown for a subset of rows, as once, few, many or a class of expanded clone.

TRBV5-6,.,TRBJ2-3,.,CASSLVSPDTQYF,TGTGCCAGCAGCTTGGTTAGCCCGGATACGCAGTATTTT
TRBV6-6,.,TRBJ2-1,.,CASSYGRLEQFF,TGTGCCAGCAGTTACGGGAGGCTTGAGCAGTTCTTC
TRBV28,few,TRBJ1-1,TRBD1,CASSSLAGGKDTEAFF,TGTGCCAGCAGCTCGTTAGCAGGGGGAAAGGACACTGAAGCTTTCTTT
TRBV5-1,once,TRBJ2-1,TRBD2,CASSLVSLAGSYNEQFF,TGCGCCAGCAGCTTGGTTTCCTTAGCGGGCTCCTACAATGAGCAGTTCTTC
TRBV5-6,.,TRBJ1-1,.,CASSWSPNTEAFF,TGTGCCAGCAGTTGGAGTCCGAACACTGAAGCTTTCTTT
TRBV27,.,TRBJ1-1,TRBD1,CASSPGQGGTEAFF,TGTGCCAGCAGTCCGGGACAGGGCGGCACTGAAGCTTTCTTT
TRBV29-1,.,TRBJ1-2,.,CSVEAGNGYTF,TGCAGCGTTGAAGCAGGGAATGGCTACACCTTC
TRBV24-1,.,TRBJ2-1,.,CATSDWGQGVGNEQFF,TGTGCCACCAGTGATTGGGGGCAGGGTGTTGGCAATGAGCAGTTCTTC
TRBV2,.,TRBJ1-1,TRBD1,CASNSGTGVTEAFF,TGTGCCAGCAACTCCGGGACAGGAGTCACTGAAGCTTTCTTT
TRBV18,.,TRBJ1-5,TRBD1,CASSLDGTGSNQPQHF,TGTGCCAGCTCACTCGACGGGACAGGGAGCAATCAGCCCCAGCATTTT
TRBV2,.,TRBJ2-2,TRBD1,CASRGDRVDGELFF,TGTGCCAGCAGGGGTGACAGGGTAGACGGGGAGCTGTTTTTT
TRBV30,.,TRBJ2-5,TRBD2,CAWPTSRETQYF,TGTGCCTGGCCGACTAGCCGAGAGACCCAGTACTTC
TRBV6-6,.,TRBJ1-3,.,CASRAPGNTIYF,TGTGCCAGCAGAGCCCCCGGAAACACCATATATTTT
TRBV11-2,.,TRBJ2-1,.,CASSFAGTLSSYNEQFF,TGTGCCAGCAGCTTTGCCGGGACACTTAGCTCCTACAATGAGCAGTTCTTC
TRBV5-4,.,TRBJ2-1,.,CASSLGGPYNEQFF,TGTGCCAGCAGCTTGGGGGGGCCCTACAATGAGCAGTTCTTC
TRBV7-9,.,TRBJ1-6,TRBD1,CASSRTDRANSPLHF,TGTGCCAGCAGCAGAACCGACAGGGCAAATTCACCCCTCCACTTT
TRBV4-1,.,TRBJ1-5,.,CASSPIPGIGSNQPQHF,TGCGCCAGCAGCCCAATCCCAGGGATTGGGAGCAATCAGCCCCAGCATTTT
TRBV19,.,TRBJ2-7,TRBD2,CASRPSGVYEQYF,TGTGCCAGTAGGCCTAGCGGTGTCTACGAGCAGTACTTC
TRBV18,.,TRBJ2-1,TRBD1,CASSPTGGNEQFF,TGTGCCAGCTCACCGACAGGGGGCAATGAGCAGTTCTTC
TRBV9,.,TRBJ1-5,.,CASSVGQGIQPQHF,TGTGCCAGCAGCGTAGGGCAGGGGATTCAGCCCCAGCATTTT
TRBV6-5,.,TRBJ1-2,TRBD1,CASSNRGYGYTF,TGTGCCAGCAGTAACAGGGGCTATGGCTACACCTTC
TRBV6-5,.,TRBJ2-3,TRBD2,CASSRLAGGTDTQYF,TGTGCCAGCAGTCGGCTAGCGGGAGGTACAGATACGCAGTATTTT
TRBV29-1,.,TRBJ2-2,TRBD1,CSGLRQGARNGELFF,TGCAGCGGACTACGACAGGGGGCGCGTAACGGGGAGCTGTTTTTT
TRBV20-1,.,TRBJ2-3,TRBD2,CSASAESVAGAITDTQYF,TGCAGTGCTAGTGCCGAATCGGTAGCGGGGGCCATCACAGATACGCAGTATTTT
TRBV11-2,.,TRBJ1-2,.,CASSRDRNYGYTF,TGTGCCAGCAGCCGAGACAGGAACTATGGCTACACCTTC
TRBV30,.,TRBJ1-6,.,CAWSDGGVTGSPLHF,TGTGCCTGGAGTGACGGGGGGGTTACGGGTTCACCCCTCCACTTT
TRBV6-5,.,TRBJ2-3,.,CASSYKAGSFTDTQYF,TGTGCCAGCAGTTACAAAGCGGGTTCTTTCACAGATACGCAGTATTTT
TRBV30,few,TRBJ2-1,TRBD1,CAWSGQGLYNEQFF,TGTGCCTGGAGCGGACAGGGGCTCTACAATGAGCAGTTCTTC
TRBV12-3/TRBV12-4,.,TRBJ2-4,TRBD2,CASSLLAGDRSF,TGTGCCAGCAGTTTACTAGCGGGAGATAGGAGCTTC
TRBV21-1,.,TRBJ1-5,.,CASSKRAGGNNQPQHF,TGTGCCAGCAGCAAACGGGCCGGGGGGAACAATCAGCCCCAGCATTTT
TRBV10-3,.,TRBJ1-6,.,CAISENGDNSPLHF,TGTGCCATCAGTGAGAACGGGGATAATTCACCCCTCCACTTT